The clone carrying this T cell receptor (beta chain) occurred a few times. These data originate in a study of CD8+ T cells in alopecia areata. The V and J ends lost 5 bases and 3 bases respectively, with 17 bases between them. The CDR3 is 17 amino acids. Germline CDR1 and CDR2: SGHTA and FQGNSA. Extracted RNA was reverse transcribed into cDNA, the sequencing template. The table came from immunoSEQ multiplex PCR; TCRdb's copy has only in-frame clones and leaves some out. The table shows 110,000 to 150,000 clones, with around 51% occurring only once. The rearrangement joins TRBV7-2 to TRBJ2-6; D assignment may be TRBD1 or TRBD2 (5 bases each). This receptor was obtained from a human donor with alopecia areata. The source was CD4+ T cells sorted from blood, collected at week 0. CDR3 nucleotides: TGTGCCAGCAGCCGGGACCCTTGGGGTTTTGGGGCCAACGTCCTGACTTTC. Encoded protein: CASSRDPWGFGANVLTF.